These 5 T cell receptor beta chains came from one sample sequenced in a study of blood T cell repertoires in COVID-19. Sequencing was performed with immunoSEQ multiplex PCR; in TCRdb, only in-frame clones are kept and a portion is missing. The table lists 150,000 to 180,000 clones, around 83% of them singletons, with 9.5% to 13% in the top ten. The sample taken for sequencing was peripheral blood. The receptors here all came from a woman in her fifties or sixties with COVID-19, enrolled during active disease.

The genes are TRBV7-2 and TRBJ1-2; 9 nucleotides match TRBD1. Germline V gene lookup returns CDR1 SGHTA and CDR2 FQGNSA. V was pared by 5 bases and J by 3 bases, with 7 bases of the junction left unmatched. This CDR3 spans 15 amino acids. The CDR3 DNA is TGTGCCAGCAGCCCGGGGACAGGGTTGGACTATGGCTACACCTTC. Protein product: CASSPGTGLDYGYTF.

The chain combines TRBV3-1 (or the pseudogene TRBV3-2) with TRBJ1-2; 9 bases map to TRBD1. Germline V lookup: CDR1 LGHDT, CDR2 YNNKEL (reference sequence). The CDR3 spans 14 residues. V dropped 4 bases and J dropped 7; count of bases not matched to a gene: 7. CDR3 sequence (DNA): TGTGCCAGCAGCCGAGGGGACAGGGCCGGTGGCTACACCTTC. Translation: CASSRGDRAGGYTF.

The chain's CDR3 is CASSAGQGRQETQYF. As DNA, the CDR3 is TGTGCCAGCAGCGCGGGACAGGGCAGGCAAGAGACCCAGTACTTC. The chain recombines TRBV7-2 with TRBJ2-5; 9 nucleotides line up with TRBD1. Unmatched junction bases numbered 6, after V lost 5 bases and J lost 2 bases. The CDR3 sequence is 15 residues long. Germline values: CDR1 SGHTA, CDR2 FQGNSA.

The V gene is TRBV11-2, the J gene TRBJ2-2; TRBD1 might be the D (6 bases). The CDR3 length is 14 residues. V was clipped by 3 bases and J by 6 bases, with 11 bases between them. In germline, CDR1 is SGHAT, CDR2 FQNNGV. The CDR3 protein is CASSLQGSAGELFF. Here the CDR3 DNA reads TGTGCCAGCAGCTTGCAGGGGTCGGCCGGGGAGCTGTTTTTT.

The chain joins TRBV28 to TRBJ1-6, with D unresolved. V lost 7 bases and J 0 bases, leaving 13 bases between the germline ends. Germline CDR1 reads MDHEN; CDR2 reads SYDVKM. The CDR3 is 16 amino acids. CDR3 region: CASNPLGSSYNSPLHF. The DNA of the CDR3 is TGTGCCAGCAACCCCTTAGGGAGCTCCTATAATTCACCCCTCCACTTT.